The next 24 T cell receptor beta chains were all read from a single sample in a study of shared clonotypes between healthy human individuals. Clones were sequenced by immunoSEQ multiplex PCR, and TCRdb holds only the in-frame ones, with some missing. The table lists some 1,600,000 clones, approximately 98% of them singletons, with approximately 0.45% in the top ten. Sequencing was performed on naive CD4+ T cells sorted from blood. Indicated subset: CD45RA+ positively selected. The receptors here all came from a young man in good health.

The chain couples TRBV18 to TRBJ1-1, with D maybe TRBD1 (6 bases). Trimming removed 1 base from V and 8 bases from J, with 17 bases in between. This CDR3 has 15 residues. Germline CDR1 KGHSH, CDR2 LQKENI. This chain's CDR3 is CASSPLGHPEPEAFF. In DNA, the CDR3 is TGTGCCAGCTCACCACTGGGACATCCCGAACCGGAAGCTTTCTTT.

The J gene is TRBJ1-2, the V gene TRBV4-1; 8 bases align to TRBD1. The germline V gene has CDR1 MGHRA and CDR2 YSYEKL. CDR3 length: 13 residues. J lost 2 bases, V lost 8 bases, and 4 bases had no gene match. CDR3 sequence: CASLDRANYGYTF. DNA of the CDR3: TGCGCCAGCTTGGACAGGGCAAACTATGGCTACACCTTC.

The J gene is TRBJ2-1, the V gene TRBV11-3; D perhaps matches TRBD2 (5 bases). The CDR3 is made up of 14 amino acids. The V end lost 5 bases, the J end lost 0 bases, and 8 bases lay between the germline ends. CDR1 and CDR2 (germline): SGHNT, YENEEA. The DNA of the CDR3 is TGTGCCAGCAGCGAGGGCTACTCCTACAATGAGCAGTTCTTC. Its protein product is CASSEGYSYNEQFF.

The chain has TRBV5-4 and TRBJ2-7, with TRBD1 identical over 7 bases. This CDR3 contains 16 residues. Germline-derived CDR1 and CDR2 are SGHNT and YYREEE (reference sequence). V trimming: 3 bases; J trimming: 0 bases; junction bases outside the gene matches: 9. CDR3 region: CASSSTQTGSSYEQYF. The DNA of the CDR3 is TGTGCCAGCAGCTCGACCCAGACAGGGAGCTCCTACGAGCAGTACTTC.

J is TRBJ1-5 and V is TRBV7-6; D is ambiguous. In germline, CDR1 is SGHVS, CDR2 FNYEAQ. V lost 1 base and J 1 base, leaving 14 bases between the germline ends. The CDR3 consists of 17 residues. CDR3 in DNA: TGTGCCAGCAGCTTAGGGATTGCTGGGTTGAGCAATCAGCCCCAGCATTTT. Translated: CASSLGIAGLSNQPQHF.

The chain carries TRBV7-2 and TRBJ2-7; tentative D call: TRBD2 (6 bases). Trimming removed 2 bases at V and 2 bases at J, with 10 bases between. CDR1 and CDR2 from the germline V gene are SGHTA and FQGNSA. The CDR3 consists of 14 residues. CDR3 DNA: TGTGCCAGCAGCTTACGGCTAGCGCCCTACGAGCAGTACTTC. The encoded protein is CASSLRLAPYEQYF.

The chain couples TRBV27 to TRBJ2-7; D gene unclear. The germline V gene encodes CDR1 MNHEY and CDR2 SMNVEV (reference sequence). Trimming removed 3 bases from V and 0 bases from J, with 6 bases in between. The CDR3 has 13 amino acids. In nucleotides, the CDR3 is TGTGCCAGCAGTTTTGCAGCCTCCTACGAGCAGTACTTC. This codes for CASSFAASYEQYF.

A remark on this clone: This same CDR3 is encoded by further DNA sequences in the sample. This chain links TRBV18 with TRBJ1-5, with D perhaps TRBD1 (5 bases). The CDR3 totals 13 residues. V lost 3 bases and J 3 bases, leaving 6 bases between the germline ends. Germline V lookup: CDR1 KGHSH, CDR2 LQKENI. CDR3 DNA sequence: TGTGCCAGCTCACCGGGGGTCAATCAGCCCCAGCATTTT. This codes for CASSPGVNQPQHF.

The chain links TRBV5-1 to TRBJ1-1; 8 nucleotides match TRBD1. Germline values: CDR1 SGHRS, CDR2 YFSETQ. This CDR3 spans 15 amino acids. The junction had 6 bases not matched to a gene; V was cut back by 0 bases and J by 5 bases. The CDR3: CASSLDGRGLTEAFF. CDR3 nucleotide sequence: TGCGCCAGCAGCTTGGATGGCAGGGGGCTGACTGAAGCTTTCTTT.

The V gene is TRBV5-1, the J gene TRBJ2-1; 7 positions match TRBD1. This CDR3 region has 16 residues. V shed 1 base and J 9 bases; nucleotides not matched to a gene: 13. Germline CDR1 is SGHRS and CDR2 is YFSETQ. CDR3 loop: CASSLRGLDRASEQFF. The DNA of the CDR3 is TGCGCCAGCAGCTTGAGGGGCCTTGACAGGGCAAGTGAGCAGTTCTTC.

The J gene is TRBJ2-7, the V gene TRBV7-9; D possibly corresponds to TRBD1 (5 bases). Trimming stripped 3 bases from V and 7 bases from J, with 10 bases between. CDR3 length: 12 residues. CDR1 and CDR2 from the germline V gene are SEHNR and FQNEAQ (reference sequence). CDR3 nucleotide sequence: TGTGCCAGCAGCTTCAGGGTCCAAGAGCAGTACTTC. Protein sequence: CASSFRVQEQYF.

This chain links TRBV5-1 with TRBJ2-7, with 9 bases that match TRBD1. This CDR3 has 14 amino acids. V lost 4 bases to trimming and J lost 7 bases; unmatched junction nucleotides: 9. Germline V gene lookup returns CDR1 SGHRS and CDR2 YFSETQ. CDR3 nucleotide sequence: TGCGCCAGCAGCACACAGGGGGCCTCGGGGGAGCAGTACTTC. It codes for CASSTQGASGEQYF.

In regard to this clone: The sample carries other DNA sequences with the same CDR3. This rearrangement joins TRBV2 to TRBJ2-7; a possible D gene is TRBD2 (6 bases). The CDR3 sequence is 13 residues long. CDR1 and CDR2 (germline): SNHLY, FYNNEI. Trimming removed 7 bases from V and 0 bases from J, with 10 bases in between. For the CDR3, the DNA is TGTGCCAGCAAGAGCGGGTCCTCCTACGAGCAGTACTTC. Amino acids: CASKSGSSYEQYF. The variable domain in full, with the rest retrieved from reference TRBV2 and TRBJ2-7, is EPEVTQTPSHQVTQMGQEVILRCVPISNHLYFYWYRQILGQKVEFLVSFYNNEISEKSEIFDDQFSVERPDGSNFTLKIRSTKLEDSAMYFCASKSGSSYEQYFGPGTRLTVT.

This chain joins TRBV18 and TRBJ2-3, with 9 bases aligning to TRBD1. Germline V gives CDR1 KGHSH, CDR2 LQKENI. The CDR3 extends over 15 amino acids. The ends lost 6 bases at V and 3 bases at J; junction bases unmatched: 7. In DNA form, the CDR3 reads TGTGCCAGCTCGCACGGACAGGGGATAACAGATACGCAGTATTTT. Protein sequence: CASSHGQGITDTQYF.

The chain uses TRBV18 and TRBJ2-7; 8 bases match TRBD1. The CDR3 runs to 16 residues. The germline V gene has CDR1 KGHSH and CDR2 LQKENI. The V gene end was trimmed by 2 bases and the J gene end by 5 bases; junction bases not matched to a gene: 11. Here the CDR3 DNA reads TGTGCCAGCTCACCATCGGCAGGGGGCTTTATTCACGAGCAGTACTTC. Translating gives CASSPSAGGFIHEQYF.

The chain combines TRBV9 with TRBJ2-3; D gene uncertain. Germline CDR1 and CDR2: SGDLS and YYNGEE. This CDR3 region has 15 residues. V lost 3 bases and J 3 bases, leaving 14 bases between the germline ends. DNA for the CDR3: TGTGCCAGCAGCGCCGTCCCCACCTGGACAGATACGCAGTATTTT. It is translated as CASSAVPTWTDTQYF.

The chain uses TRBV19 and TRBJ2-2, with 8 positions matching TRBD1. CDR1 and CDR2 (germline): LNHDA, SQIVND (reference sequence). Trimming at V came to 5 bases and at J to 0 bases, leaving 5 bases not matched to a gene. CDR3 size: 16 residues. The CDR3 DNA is TGTGCCAGTAGTCCTAGGACAGGGTCGAACACCGGGGAGCTGTTTTTT. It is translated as CASSPRTGSNTGELFF.

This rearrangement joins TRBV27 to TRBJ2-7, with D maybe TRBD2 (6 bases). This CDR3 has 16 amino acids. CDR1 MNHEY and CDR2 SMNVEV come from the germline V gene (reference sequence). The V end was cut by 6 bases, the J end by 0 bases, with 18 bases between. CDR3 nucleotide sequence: TGTGCCAGCAGACCTTTAGCGGTTTTAGGCTCCTACGAGCAGTACTTC. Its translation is CASRPLAVLGSYEQYF.

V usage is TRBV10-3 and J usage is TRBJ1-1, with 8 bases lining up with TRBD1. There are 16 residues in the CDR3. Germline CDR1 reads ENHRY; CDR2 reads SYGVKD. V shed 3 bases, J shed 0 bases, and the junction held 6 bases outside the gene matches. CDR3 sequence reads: CAISENRGVLNTEAFF. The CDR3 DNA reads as TGTGCCATCAGTGAAAACAGGGGGGTTTTGAACACTGAAGCTTTCTTT.

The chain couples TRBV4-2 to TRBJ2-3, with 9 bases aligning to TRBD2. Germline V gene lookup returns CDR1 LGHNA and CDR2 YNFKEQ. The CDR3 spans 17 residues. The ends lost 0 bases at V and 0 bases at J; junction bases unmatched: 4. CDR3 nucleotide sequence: TGTGCCAGCAGCCAAGATGAGACTAGCGGAAGCACAGATACGCAGTATTTT. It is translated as CASSQDETSGSTDTQYF.

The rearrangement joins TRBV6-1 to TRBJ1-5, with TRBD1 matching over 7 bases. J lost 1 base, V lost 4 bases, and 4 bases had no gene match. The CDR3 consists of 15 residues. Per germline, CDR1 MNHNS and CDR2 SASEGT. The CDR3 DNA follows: TGTGCCAGCAGTGGATCGACAGGGAGCAATCAGCCCCAGCATTTT. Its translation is CASSGSTGSNQPQHF.

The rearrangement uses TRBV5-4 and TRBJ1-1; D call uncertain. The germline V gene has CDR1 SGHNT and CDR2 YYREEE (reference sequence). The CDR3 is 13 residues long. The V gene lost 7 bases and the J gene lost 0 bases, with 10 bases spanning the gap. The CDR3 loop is CASHVYMNTEAFF. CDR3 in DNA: TGTGCCAGCCACGTGTATATGAACACTGAAGCTTTCTTT.

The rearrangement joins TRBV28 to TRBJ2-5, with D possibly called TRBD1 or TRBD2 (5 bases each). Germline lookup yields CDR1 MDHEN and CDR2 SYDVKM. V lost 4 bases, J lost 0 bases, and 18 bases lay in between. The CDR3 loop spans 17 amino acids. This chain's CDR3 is CASSWGLGDSDQETQYF. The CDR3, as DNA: TGTGCCAGCAGTTGGGGGTTGGGAGACAGCGACCAAGAGACCCAGTACTTC.

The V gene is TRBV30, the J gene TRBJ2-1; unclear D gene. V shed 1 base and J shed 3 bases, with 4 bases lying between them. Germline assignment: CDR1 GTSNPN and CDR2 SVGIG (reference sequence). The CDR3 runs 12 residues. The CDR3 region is CAWSGNYNEQFF. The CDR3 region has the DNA TGTGCCTGGAGTGGGAACTACAATGAGCAGTTCTTC.